Shown below are 9 T cell receptor beta chains from a single sample sequenced in a study of cytomegalovirus exposure and HLA in healthy donors. PCR was performed using 60 Vbeta and 13 Jbeta primers. Libraries were prepared by immunoSEQ multiplex PCR; TCRdb keeps only in-frame clonotypes and omits some of them. The repertoire table contains about 210,000 clones. Sequenced: PBMCs. The receptor set was obtained from a young woman in good health and CMV-seropositive.

This chain joins TRBV4-1 and TRBJ2-7, with a weak D call TRBD2 (7 bases). The V end lost 0 bases, the J end lost 3 bases, and 18 bases lay between the germline ends. CDR3 size: 17 residues. Germline V gives CDR1 MGHRA, CDR2 YSYEKL. CDR3 DNA: TGCGCCAGCAGCCAAGATGGGGGCGGGAGCCCCTACTACGAGCAGTACTTC. It codes for CASSQDGGGSPYYEQYF.

The chain links TRBV5-4 to TRBJ1-2, with 10 bases matching TRBD1. CDR3 length: 15 residues. Germline values: CDR1 SGHNT, CDR2 YYREEE (reference sequence). J lost 10 bases, V lost 4 bases, and 13 bases had no gene match. The CDR3 is CASSPSPGQGYTYTF. In DNA, the CDR3 is TGTGCCAGCAGCCCATCACCGGGACAGGGGTATACCTACACCTTC.

J is TRBJ2-7 and V is TRBV10-3; 8 nucleotides line up with TRBD2. The CDR3 is 16 amino acids. The junction had 7 bases not matched to a gene; V was cut back by 0 bases and J by 3 bases. CDR1 is ENHRY, CDR2 SYGVKD, per germline. The CDR3 loop reads CAISESLAGPLYEQYF. CDR3 in DNA: TGTGCCATCAGTGAGTCCCTAGCGGGTCCCCTCTACGAGCAGTACTTC.

The genes are TRBV5-1 and TRBJ2-3, with 9 positions matching TRBD2. Unmatched junction bases numbered 3, after V lost 0 bases and J lost 4 bases. Germline CDR1 SGHRS, CDR2 YFSETQ. This CDR3 has 15 residues. The CDR3 coding sequence is TGCGCCAGCAGCTTGGAGGGACTAGCCGCAGATACGCAGTATTTT. Its protein is CASSLEGLAADTQYF.

The rearrangement uses TRBV2 and TRBJ2-7, with 8 nucleotides matching TRBD1. There are 14 residues in the CDR3. The V segment lost 5 bases and the J segment 2 bases; nucleotides outside the gene matches: 5. Germline V gives CDR1 SNHLY, CDR2 FYNNEI. For the CDR3, the DNA is TGTGCCAGCAGTTCGCAGGGGGCTACCTACGAGCAGTACTTC. Protein sequence: CASSSQGATYEQYF.

V and J are TRBV5-1 and TRBJ1-4; D unresolved. V was shortened by 4 bases and J by 7 bases, with 20 bases between the two germline ends. Germline CDR1 and CDR2: SGHRS and YFSETQ. This CDR3 has 16 amino acids. The CDR3, as DNA: TGCGCCAGCAGCCCCGACCCAAGCGGGGAGGGTGAAAAACTGTTTTTT. It yields the protein CASSPDPSGEGEKLFF.

The rearrangement uses TRBV2 and TRBJ2-3; 7 nucleotides agree with TRBD2. Germline CDR1 reads SNHLY; CDR2 reads FYNNEI. This CDR3 is 14 amino acids long. The J segment lost 4 bases and the V segment lost 7 bases, leaving 8 bases of the junction unmatched. CDR3 residues: CASKGREGSDTQYF. The DNA for the CDR3 is TGTGCCAGCAAGGGCAGGGAGGGTTCAGATACGCAGTATTTT.

The V and J genes are TRBV7-9 and TRBJ1-1, with D possibly TRBD1 on 6 matching bases. Germline-derived CDR1 and CDR2 are SEHNR and FQNEAQ (reference sequence). The CDR3 extends over 13 amino acids. V gave up 3 bases and J gave up 4 bases, with 9 bases separating them. The CDR3, as DNA: TGTGCCAGCAGCTTTTCAGGGGCCACTGAAGCTTTCTTT. It codes for CASSFSGATEAFF.

This chain uses TRBV29-1 with TRBJ1-3; D might be TRBD1 (6 bases). The CDR3 loop spans 13 amino acids. V was trimmed by 2 bases and J by 2 bases, leaving 7 bases between them. CDR1 is SQVTM, CDR2 ANQGSEA, per germline. This CDR3 reads CSVEKGAGNTIYF. The CDR3 DNA sequence: TGCAGCGTTGAAAAGGGGGCTGGAAACACCATATATTTT.